This passage covers 15 T cell receptor beta chains from one sample sequenced in a study of T cell responses to AZD1222 COVID-19 vaccine. TCRdb keeps only in-frame clones here, not all; method: immunoSEQ multiplex PCR. The repertoire includes about 120,000 clones, more than 85% of them detected once, and around 5% sits in the top ten. Specimen: peripheral blood, collected 28 days after the second AZD1222 dose. Receptor source: an adult who received the AZD1222 COVID-19 vaccine.

The rearrangement joins TRBV18 to TRBJ2-7, with a possible D match to TRBD1 (6 bases). Germline assignment: CDR1 KGHSH and CDR2 LQKENI. V dropped 6 bases and J dropped 1 base, with 10 bases sitting between them. The length of the CDR3 is 13 residues. CDR3 bases: TGTGCCAGCTCGGTCGGACAGTCCTACGAGCAGTACTTC. Encoded protein: CASSVGQSYEQYF.

The chain carries TRBV5-4 and TRBJ1-2; a possible D gene is TRBD1 (5 bases). V was shortened by 7 bases and J by 4 bases, with 14 bases between the two germline ends. CDR1 is SGHNT and CDR2 is YYREEE in the germline V gene (reference sequence). This CDR3 spans 13 amino acids. This chain's CDR3 is CASSPGGSYGYTF. The CDR3 nucleotides read TGTGCCAGCTCCCCCGGGGGAAGCTATGGCTACACCTTC.

The chain recombines TRBV19 with TRBJ1-1, with unresolved D. Trimming left V 4 bases short and J 2 bases short, with 14 bases between. Germline loops: CDR1 LNHDA, CDR2 SQIVND (reference sequence). This CDR3 is 15 amino acids long. The DNA for the CDR3 is TGTGCCAGTAGTAGCCGACGGACGGGCAACACTGAAGCTTTCTTT. Translated: CASSSRRTGNTEAFF.

The genes are TRBV15 and TRBJ2-5; a weak D match, TRBD2 (6 bases). Germline CDR1 reads LNHNV; CDR2 reads YYDKDF (reference sequence). The V end was cut by 0 bases, the J end by 0 bases, with 14 bases between. This CDR3 has 17 amino acids. This chain's CDR3 is CATSREVHGGYQETQYF. As DNA, the CDR3 is TGTGCCACCAGCAGAGAAGTCCATGGGGGGTACCAAGAGACCCAGTACTTC.

This sequence joins TRBV4-1 and TRBJ2-5; 7 nucleotides match TRBD1. The CDR3 has 17 amino acids. The V and J ends lost 4 bases and 5 bases, in that order; junction bases with no gene match: 16. Germline values: CDR1 MGHRA, CDR2 YSYEKL. The CDR3 coding sequence is TGCGCCAGCAGCCCTAAGCAACAGGGGTTGTCGGCGGAGACCCAGTACTTC. This encodes CASSPKQQGLSAETQYF.

The J gene is TRBJ2-1, the V gene TRBV29-1; TRBD1 agrees at 7 bases. V lost 7 bases, J lost 6 bases, and 12 bases stayed unmatched. This CDR3 comprises 14 residues. Germline V gives CDR1 SQVTM, CDR2 ANQGSEA. The CDR3 DNA reads TGCAGCGCCCTGGCTACAGGGGCTAGCAATGAGCAGTTCTTC. This encodes CSALATGASNEQFF.

The CDR3 coding sequence is TGTGCCAGCAGCCGCGTGGGGGGCGAGCAGTACTTC. This gives the protein CASSRVGGEQYF. The chain carries TRBV7-8 and TRBJ2-7; tentative D call: TRBD2 (6 bases). CDR3 length: 12 amino acids. Trimming removed 5 bases from V and 6 bases from J, with 11 bases in between. CDR1 and CDR2 (germline): SGHVS, FQNEAQ.

V is TRBV29-1 and J is TRBJ2-5, with 9 bases fitting TRBD1. The CDR3 covers 15 residues. The germline V gene has CDR1 SQVTM and CDR2 ANQGSEA. The V gene end was trimmed by 8 bases and the J gene end by 2 bases; junction bases not matched to a gene: 12. The DNA for the CDR3 is TGCAGCTCCGTTCTCGGACAGGGGCCTCAAGAGACCCAGTACTTC. Its translation: CSSVLGQGPQETQYF.

In DNA, the CDR3 is TGTGCCAGCAGCCAAGTCGGGACTAGGATATACAATGAGCAGTTCTTC. Translation gives CASSQVGTRIYNEQFF. This chain joins TRBV3-1 (or the pseudogene TRBV3-2) and TRBJ2-1; 8 nucleotides agree with TRBD2. In germline, CDR1 is LGHDT, CDR2 YNNKEL (reference sequence). This CDR3 has 16 amino acids. The ends lost 1 base at V and 4 bases at J; junction bases unmatched: 6.

V gene TRBV5-1 combines with J gene TRBJ1-2, with D hard to call. Per the germline V gene, CDR1 is SGHRS and CDR2 is YFSETQ. Trimming removed 2 bases from V and 4 bases from J, with 6 bases in between. The CDR3 runs 12 residues. In nucleotides, the CDR3 is TGCGCCAGCAGCTTCTGGTCCTATGGCTACACCTTC. Its translation: CASSFWSYGYTF.

This rearrangement joins TRBV12-3 or TRBV12-4 to TRBJ1-2; no clear D. V was cut by 2 bases and J by 8 bases, with 12 bases left in between. There are 13 residues in the CDR3. The CDR3 loop reads CASSLKPPWGYTF. The CDR3 DNA sequence: TGTGCCAGCAGTTTAAAGCCCCCGTGGGGCTACACCTTC.

The chain uses TRBV7-2 and TRBJ2-2; 14 bases line up with TRBD2. CDR3 size: 17 residues. V trimming: 5 bases; J trimming: 7 bases; junction bases outside the gene matches: 9. Germline lookup yields CDR1 SGHTA and CDR2 FQGNSA. CDR3 bases: TGTGCCAGCAGCGAAGGGACTAGCGGGAGTTTTGGCGGGGAGCTGTTTTTT. Its translation: CASSEGTSGSFGGELFF.

J is TRBJ1-1 and V is TRBV5-6, with 7 bases aligning to TRBD1. The germline CDR1 and CDR2 sequences are SGHDT and YYEEEE. The CDR3 sequence is 14 residues long. Trimming at V came to 4 bases and at J to 4 bases, leaving 7 bases not matched to a gene. The CDR3 reads CASSTFAGGTEAFF. Written as DNA, the CDR3 is TGTGCCAGCAGCACTTTTGCAGGGGGCACTGAAGCTTTCTTT.

The J gene is TRBJ2-3, the V gene TRBV4-1, with no clear D. Deletions cut 1 base from V and 2 bases from J, with 10 bases between. The CDR3 is 15 residues long. Per germline, CDR1 MGHRA and CDR2 YSYEKL. The CDR3 DNA reads as TGCGCCAGCAGCCAAGCGGTAAGGGACACAGATACGCAGTATTTT. Translated, it gives CASSQAVRDTDTQYF.

This rearrangement joins TRBV19 to TRBJ2-1, with a possible D match to TRBD2 (7 bases). Trimming took off 6 bases at V and 5 bases at J, with 11 bases between the two ends. The CDR3 contains 13 residues. Germline lookup yields CDR1 LNHDA and CDR2 SQIVND (reference sequence). The CDR3 DNA follows: TGTGCCAGTAGGACCGGGGGGCACAATGAGCAGTTCTTC. It yields the protein CASRTGGHNEQFF.